This is a list of T cell receptor beta chains from one sample in a study of T cell repertoires in cytomegalovirus infection. TCRdb independently ran MiXCR on the reads; one entry per CDR3 protein. Seen here are around 69,000 distinct CDR3 sequences, more than 20% observed once, and the top ten hold about 66%. What these receptors recognize is not known. Sequenced here: CD8+ T cells from cultured PBMCs, sampled from culture after CMV antigen stimulation. Every receptor here comes from a human donor in good health (CMV status not recorded). Some clones in this sample may be carry-over from other donors' samples. CDR3s leave out the opening cysteine and the closing phenylalanine or tryptophan.

TRBV5-6 ASSLEGAVRYGYT
TRBV7-2 ASIGVRGQF
TRBV7-6 ASSPSPAGSSYEQY
TRBV7-8 ASSRGRGPTTEAF
TRBV7-8 ASSPGGGQWYGYT
TRBV7-2 ASSFGQGARSPLH
TRBV7-2 ASSLRGQGIYEQY
TRBV24-1 ATSDRTSGGPDTQY
TRBV4-3 ASSQSVEETQY
TRBV7-6 ASSPGWQGAEADTQY